This T cell receptor beta chain was profiled in a study of vaccination effects on CD4 cells after COVID-19. Following 10 days of culture, CD4+ T cells were isolated. V lost 7 bases to trimming and J lost 7 bases, with 10 bases between them. This CDR3 is built from 12 residues. CDR1 MNHEY and CDR2 SVGAGI come from the germline V gene. Points on this clone: Its antigen remains unknown.

Clones were sequenced by immunoSEQ multiplex PCR, and TCRdb holds only the in-frame ones, with some missing. The sample holds roughly 56,000 clones, about 80% seen once. The chain employs TRBV6-5 and TRBJ2-2; D assignment may be TRBD1 or TRBD2 (5 bases each). This material consisted of CD4+ T cells from PBMCs cultured without peptide, taken before COVID-19 vaccination. The source of this sequence is a human donor who received a COVID-19 vaccine. The chain's CDR3 is CASNEGHGELFF. CDR3 coding DNA: TGTGCCAGCAACGAGGGGCACGGGGAGCTGTTTTTT.